The sequence of this TCR beta chain was determined in a study of blood T cell repertoires in COVID-19 (TCRdb year 2020). General notes on the study: The collaborator samples originated in the United States, Italy and Spain and spanned the acute and convalescent phases of COVID-19. Sample metadata almost always included a de-identified subject ID, COVID-19 status, age in years and sex. Deeply sampled blood TCRbeta repertoires from subjects exposed to, actively infected with, or recovered from COVID-19 were included in the dataset. The repertoires were made available in a free public database intended to serve as a resource for research on the immune response to SARS-CoV-2. The prospective study material was composed of cDNA or gDNA derived from T cells, B-cell-depleted T cells, or PBMCs. Where available, HLA class I and class II types were obtained from metadata supplied by the sample provider rather than from assay-based typing. The samples were drawn from two sources: the first 160 participants of the ongoing ImmuneRACE study, and 1,000 to 1,500 subjects contributed by 6 global collaborators. What the study reported, not specific to this receptor: The amount of clinical and demographic metadata varied by source and participant and was provided uncurated.

This clone came up a few times. Its antigen target is currently unknown. No clone much larger than this one lies a single base away; base qualities are absent. TCRbeta CDR3 regions were amplified from genomic DNA by means of the immunoSEQ Assay, a bias-controlled multiplex PCR. In the paper's pipeline: Nucleated cell counts per sample were estimated from amplification of reference gene primers within the assay. To quantify the absolute abundance of each unique TCRbeta CDR3 rearrangement, sequence reads were collapsed and filtered. For each sample, productive Simpson clonality was calculated by taking the square root of Simpson's diversity index across productive rearrangements. The source is immuneACCESS, and TCRdb retained only in-frame sequences with V and J called. Part of the clones is not carried over; for the studies checked, unresolved V genes explain less than half of this, and the remainder is unexplained. Clone size and the V and J calls come from that table; the DNA yielded D and trimming. In this sample the table shows 150,000 to 200,000 clones, approximately 86% of which occur a single time. Clones ranked in the top ten supply 3% to 4% of the sample.

CDR3 length: 15 amino acids, cysteine to phenylalanine. The entry retains the CDR3 DNA only, 45 bases that are in frame from base 1. V drops 2 bases and J drops 1 base, leaving 9 bases in between. CDR1 MGHRA and CDR2 YSYEKL were looked up in the germline V gene. The collaborating institutions used their own protocols to collect whole blood in K2EDTA tubes. For TCRbeta analysis, collaborators shipped samples as frozen whole blood, isolated PBMCs, or DNA extracted from either of those sample types. The chain employs TRBV4-1 and TRBJ2-1, and possibly TRBD2, on 5 matching bases. The clonotype comes from a man in his sixties or seventies with acute or convalescent COVID-19. Sequenced material: peripheral blood. CDR3 region: CASSQRGGSYNEQFF. At the DNA level, the sequence is TGCGCCAGCAGCCAACGGGGTGGGTCCTACAATGAGCAGTTCTTC.